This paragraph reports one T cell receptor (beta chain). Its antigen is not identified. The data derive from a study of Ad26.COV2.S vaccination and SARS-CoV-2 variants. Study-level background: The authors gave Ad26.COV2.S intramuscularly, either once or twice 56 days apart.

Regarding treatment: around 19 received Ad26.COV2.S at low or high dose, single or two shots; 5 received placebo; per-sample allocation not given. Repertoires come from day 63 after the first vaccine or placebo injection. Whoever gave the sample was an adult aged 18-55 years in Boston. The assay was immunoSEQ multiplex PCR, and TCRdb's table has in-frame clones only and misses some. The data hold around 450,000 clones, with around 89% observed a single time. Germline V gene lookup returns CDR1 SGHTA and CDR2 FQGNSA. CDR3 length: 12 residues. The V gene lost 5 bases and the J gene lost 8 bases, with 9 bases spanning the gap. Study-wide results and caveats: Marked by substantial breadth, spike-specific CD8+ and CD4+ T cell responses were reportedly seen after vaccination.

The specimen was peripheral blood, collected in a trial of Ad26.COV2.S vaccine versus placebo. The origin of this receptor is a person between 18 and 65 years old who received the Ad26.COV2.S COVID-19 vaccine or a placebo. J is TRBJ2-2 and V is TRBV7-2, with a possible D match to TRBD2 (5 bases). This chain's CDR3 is CASSTLAGELFF. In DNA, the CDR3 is TGTGCCAGCAGCACATTAGCGGGGGAGCTGTTTTTT.